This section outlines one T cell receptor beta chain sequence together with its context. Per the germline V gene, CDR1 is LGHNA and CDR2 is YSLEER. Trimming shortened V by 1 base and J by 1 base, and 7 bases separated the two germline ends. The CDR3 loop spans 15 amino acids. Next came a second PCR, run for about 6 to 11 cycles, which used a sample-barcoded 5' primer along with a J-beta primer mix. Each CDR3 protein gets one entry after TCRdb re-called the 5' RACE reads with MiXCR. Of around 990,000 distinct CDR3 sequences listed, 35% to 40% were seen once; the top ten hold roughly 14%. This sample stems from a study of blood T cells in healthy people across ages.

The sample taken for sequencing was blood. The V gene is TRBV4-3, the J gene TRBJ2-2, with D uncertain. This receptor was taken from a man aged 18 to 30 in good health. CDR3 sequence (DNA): TGCGCCAGCAGCCAAGCCCTGGAGAACACCGGGGAGCTGTTTTTT. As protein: CASSQALENTGELFF.